These 25 T cell receptor beta chains were all obtained from the same sample, sequenced in a study of molecular identifiers for immune sequencing clone quantification. TCRdb reprocessed the PCR reads with MiXCR, giving one entry per CDR3 protein. The data contain over 600,000 distinct CDR3 sequences, about 20% of them singletons. The sequenced sample was naive CD8+ T cells from blood, with Jurkat cell RNA spiked in. Subset specified: FACS-sorted CD8+CD4-CCR7+CD45RA+ naive T cells. The source of these receptors is a human donor in good health. Some libraries in this study had Jurkat cell RNA spiked in.

This clonotype was found many times. This chain joins TRBV6-2 or TRBV6-3 and TRBJ1-5; TRBD1 matches at 8 bases. Germline trimming cut 7 bases from V and 9 bases from J; bases unmatched to any gene: 11. The germline CDR1 and CDR2 sequences are MNHEY and SVGEGT. This CDR3 is built from 14 residues. The CDR3 loop is CASTKGQGIWPQHF. The DNA for the CDR3 is TGTGCCAGCACCAAAGGACAGGGAATTTGGCCCCAGCATTTT.

J is TRBJ2-5 and V is TRBV20-1, with a tentative D call TRBD2 (7 bases). This CDR3 is built from 12 residues. Germline assignment: CDR1 DFQATT and CDR2 SNEGSKA (reference sequence). For the CDR3, the DNA is TGCGGGGAGGGGGGGGGGGGAGAGACCCAGTACTTC. The encoded protein is CGEGGGGETQYF.

This clonotype was counted many times. The CDR3 DNA follows: TGTGCCAGCAGTACCACACAGAGCACTGAAGCTTTCTTT. This encodes CASSTTQSTEAFF. The gene calls are TRBV27 and TRBJ1-1; unclear D gene. This CDR3 region has 13 residues. V lost 5 bases and J lost 4, with 11 bases in between. Per germline, CDR1 MNHEY and CDR2 SMNVEV (reference sequence).

The chain is built from TRBV12-3 or TRBV12-4 and TRBJ1-4; 10 nucleotides agree with TRBD1. Trimming removed 3 bases from V and 8 bases from J; junction bases left unmatched: 3. The CDR3 totals 14 residues. The CDR3 region has the DNA TGTGCCAGCAGTTTGACAGGGGGCCAGGAAAAACTGTTTTTT. It codes for CASSLTGGQEKLFF.

This clonotype was observed many times. The V call is TRBV20-1, the J call TRBJ2-7, with D possibly being TRBD1 or TRBD2 (5 bases each). V gave up 0 bases and J gave up 4 bases, with 13 bases separating them. CDR3 length equals 14 residues. Germline V gene data show CDR1 as DFQATT and CDR2 as SNEGSKA (reference sequence). CDR3 bases: TGCAGTGCTAGAGATCGGGGCACCTTGTACGAGCAGTACTTC. Protein product: CSARDRGTLYEQYF.

To note about this clonotype: A much larger clone differs from this one at a single base, so this may be a read error. The CDR3 does not close with the conserved phenylalanine or tryptophan, likely indicating a read error. The chain employs TRBV20-1 and TRBJ2-2; D unclear. The length of the CDR3 is 14 residues. Trimming pared 0 bases from V and 3 bases from J, leaving 8 bases between. The germline V gene encodes CDR1 DFQATT and CDR2 SNEGSKA (reference sequence). The chain's CDR3 is CSARDRYHTGELFS. CDR3 bases: TGCAGTGCTAGAGATCGTTATCACACCGGGGAGCTGTTTTCT.

This clonotype was observed at least ten times. The chain employs TRBV5-6 and TRBJ1-1, with TRBD1 as a possible D gene (5 bases). V lost 9 bases and J lost 3, with 27 bases in between. Germline V CDR1 and CDR2: SGHDT, YYEEEE. The CDR3 is made up of 17 amino acids. The CDR3 is CATSPQPGPRPYTEAFF. The CDR3 nucleotides are TGTGCCACCTCCCCCCAGCCGGGACCGAGACCTTACACTGAAGCTTTCTTT.

This clonotype has a count of ten or more. This rearrangement joins TRBV4-3 to TRBJ2-7; D gene unclear. The length of the CDR3 is 14 residues. The germline V and J ends were trimmed by 6 bases and 7 bases, with 19 bases remaining between them. Germline loops: CDR1 LGHNA, CDR2 YSLEER. CDR3 sequence: CASRRTAESLEQYF. Written as DNA, the CDR3 is TGCGCCAGCAGAAGGACGGCGGAATCGCTAGAGCAGTACTTC.

This clonotype was detected ten times or more. The chain has TRBV20-1 and TRBJ2-7; possible D gene TRBD2, 6 bases. Germline-derived CDR1 and CDR2 are DFQATT and SNEGSKA (reference sequence). Trimming pared 6 bases from V and 5 bases from J, leaving 23 bases between. CDR3 size: 15 residues. The CDR3 reads CSALSYLTSNDEQYF. The CDR3 nucleotides read TGCAGTGCCCTATCCTATCTAACTAGCAACGACGAGCAGTACTTC.

This clonotype has a count of ten or more. The gene calls are TRBV5-1 and TRBJ2-7, with D perhaps assigned TRBD1 or TRBD2 (5 bases each). Trimming shortened V by 6 bases and J by 4 bases, and 17 bases separated the two germline ends. Germline V lookup: CDR1 SGHRS, CDR2 YFSETQ. This CDR3 is 14 amino acids long. The CDR3 nucleotides read TGCGCCAGCACCCCGCGAGGGGATCAATACGAGCAGTACTTC. It encodes CASTPRGDQYEQYF. The full variable domain, its missing parts supplied by reference TRBV5-1 and TRBJ2-7, is KAGVTQTPRYLIKTRGQQVTLSCSPISGHRSVSWYQQTPGQGLQFLFEYFSETQRNKGNFPGRFSGRQFSNSRSEMNVSTLELGDSALYLCASTPRGDQYEQYFGPGTRLTVT.

There are many counts of this clonotype. The chain uses TRBV4-2 and TRBJ2-7; no clear D gene. This CDR3 is built from 13 residues. Trimming removed 0 bases at V and 6 bases at J, with 9 bases between. The germline CDR1 and CDR2 sequences are LGHNA and YNFKEQ. In DNA, the CDR3 is TGTGCCAGCAGCCAAGATAGTAATGCCGAGCAGTACTTC. It yields the protein CASSQDSNAEQYF.

This clonotype was observed a handful of times. The gene calls are TRBV6-1 and TRBJ1-1, with a possible D match to TRBD1 (5 bases). V gave up 5 bases and J gave up 6 bases, with 19 bases separating them. Germline V gene lookup returns CDR1 MNHNS and CDR2 SASEGT. The CDR3 has 15 residues. The CDR3 bases are TGTGCCAGCAGTCATCCGGGCCCGTGGGGGGCTGAAGCTTTCTTT. It codes for CASSHPGPWGAEAFF.

On this clonotype: A read error may explain this, as a much larger clone is one base away. J is TRBJ1-4 and V is TRBV5-1, with D unclear. Germline V gene lookup returns CDR1 SGHRS and CDR2 YFSETQ. V was clipped by 0 bases and J by 7 bases, with 16 bases between them. The CDR3 loop spans 16 amino acids. The CDR3 protein is CASSLDWSACGEKLFF. The CDR3 DNA follows: TGCGCCAGCAGCTTGGATTGGTCAGCGTGTGGTGAAAAACTGTTTTTT.

This clonotype occurred many times. The genes are TRBV5-1 and TRBJ1-4; no firm D call. The CDR3 consists of 14 residues. Between the trimmed V and J ends, which lost 1 base and 13 bases, there was a span of 17 bases. Looked up from germline, CDR1 is SGHRS and CDR2 is YFSETQ. Written as DNA, the CDR3 is TGCGCCAGCAGCTTGAGGCAGCCCGCGTTTGGACTGTTTTTT. It encodes CASSLRQPAFGLFF.

Remarks on this clonotype: Just one base apart from a much larger clone, this may be a read error. This sequence joins TRBV11-2 and TRBJ2-5, with D maybe TRBD1 (5 bases). Germline V lookup: CDR1 SGHAT, CDR2 FQNNGV. CDR3 size: 14 residues. The CDR3 region has the DNA TGTGCCAGCAGCATCAGACAGATCCAAGAGGCCCAGTACTTC. Translating it yields CASSIRQIQEAQYF.

This clonotype occurred many times. This chain connects TRBV28 to TRBJ2-3; 12 positions match TRBD2. After removal of 5 bases from V and 8 bases from J, the junction contained 8 bases not matched to a gene. CDR1 is MDHEN and CDR2 is SYDVKM in the germline V gene. The CDR3 runs to 15 residues. The CDR3 here is CASSTRTSGVSTQYF. The CDR3 nucleotides read TGTGCCAGCAGTACCAGGACTAGCGGGGTTAGTACGCAGTATTTT.

The sample holds many counts of this clonotype. The J gene is TRBJ2-5, the V gene TRBV6-2 or TRBV6-3; 7 nucleotides line up with TRBD1. This CDR3 contains 16 residues. Germline trimming cut 5 bases from V and 1 base from J; bases unmatched to any gene: 10. The germline gives CDR1 MNHEY, CDR2 SVGEGT. CDR3 in amino acids: CASSPRTGHSQETQYF. The CDR3 nucleotides are TGTGCCAGCAGTCCTAGGACAGGCCATTCCCAAGAGACCCAGTACTTC.

In the case of this clonotype: A much larger clone lies one base from this, so it may be a read error. The rearrangement links TRBV18 to TRBJ1-4, with TRBD1 matching 7 bases. The CDR3 runs 15 residues. Germline-derived CDR1 and CDR2 are KGHSH and LQKENI. The CDR3 nucleotides are TGTGCCAGCTCACCCCCCGGGACAGATAATGAAAACCTGTTTTTT. This translates into CASSPPGTDNENLFF.

Details on this clonotype: A read error is possible here, since a much larger clone lies one base away. Because it lacks the conserved phenylalanine or tryptophan at the end, this CDR3 is likely a read error. The chain is built from TRBV27 and TRBJ2-7, with 9 positions matching TRBD1. CDR3 length: 15 residues. Germline V gene sequence: CDR1 MNHEY, CDR2 SMNVEV (reference sequence). Unmatched junction bases numbered 8, after V lost 5 bases and J lost 3 bases. The CDR3 DNA follows: TGTGCCAGCAGTCCGCGGACAGGGGCCAACTACGAGCAGTACTCC. Its protein product is CASSPRTGANYEQYS.

CDR3 sequence (DNA): TGTGCCAGCAGCTTGAGCGGCGGGAGGGCCGTCCATGAGCAGTTCTTC. Translation: CASSLSGGRAVHEQFF. The V and J genes are TRBV5-6 and TRBJ2-1, with 9 bases identical to TRBD2. The V and J ends lost 1 base and 8 bases, in that order; junction bases with no gene match: 10. Germline CDR1 SGHDT, CDR2 YYEEEE. This CDR3 comprises 16 residues. Drawing the rest from reference TRBV5-6 and TRBJ2-1, the complete variable domain is DAGVTQSPTHLIKTRGQQVTLRCSPKSGHDTVSWYQQALGQGPQFIFQYYEEEERQRGNFPDRFSGHQFPNYSSELNVNALLLGDSALYLCASSLSGGRAVHEQFFGPGTRLTVL.

The table lists this clonotype with many counts. DNA for the CDR3: TGTGCCAGCAGTGAATACGGTTGGCAGTACTTC. This translates into CASSEYGWQYF. This chain connects TRBV25-1 to TRBJ2-7; no firm D call. V lost 0 bases and J 9 bases, leaving 6 bases between the germline ends. Germline CDR1 reads MGHDK; CDR2 reads SYGVNS. The CDR3 consists of 11 residues.

This clonotype was recorded many times. The V gene is TRBV21-1, the J gene TRBJ2-5; no DNA check was done on the table's D call, TRBD2. TRBV21-1 counts as a pseudogene. The CDR3 contains 14 residues. The DNA of the CDR3 is TGTGCCAGCAGCGCGGGCCCGAGGCGGAGGCCAATCTCTTGG. Residues: CASSAGPRRRPISW.

This clonotype was seen repeatedly, ten times or more. The genes are TRBV4-1 and TRBJ2-3, with 7 bases fitting TRBD2. The CDR3 covers 16 residues. CDR1 is MGHRA and CDR2 is YSYEKL in the germline V gene. Trimming removed 4 bases from V and 1 base from J; junction bases left unmatched: 8. CDR3 sequence reads: CASSRGWGGGTDTQYF. CDR3 coding DNA: TGCGCCAGCAGCCGGGGATGGGGGGGGGGCACAGATACGCAGTATTTT.

At least ten counts were recorded for this clonotype. The chain employs TRBV16 and TRBJ2-3, with D hard to call. Trimming took off 4 bases at V and 0 bases at J, with 8 bases between the two ends. Per germline, CDR1 KGHSY and CDR2 FQNENV. The CDR3 runs 14 residues. CDR3 sequence reads: CASSPPHSTDTQYF. In DNA form, the CDR3 reads TGTGCCAGCAGCCCCCCACACAGCACAGATACGCAGTATTTT.

This clonotype showed up many times. This chain joins TRBV12-3 or TRBV12-4 and TRBJ1-1; 8 bases fit TRBD1. With 4 bases clipped from V and 5 bases from J, the junction kept 6 bases outside the gene matches. The CDR3 has 14 residues. CDR3: CASSSGQVRTEAFF. CDR3 nucleotide sequence: TGTGCCAGCAGTTCGGGACAGGTGAGGACTGAAGCTTTCTTT.